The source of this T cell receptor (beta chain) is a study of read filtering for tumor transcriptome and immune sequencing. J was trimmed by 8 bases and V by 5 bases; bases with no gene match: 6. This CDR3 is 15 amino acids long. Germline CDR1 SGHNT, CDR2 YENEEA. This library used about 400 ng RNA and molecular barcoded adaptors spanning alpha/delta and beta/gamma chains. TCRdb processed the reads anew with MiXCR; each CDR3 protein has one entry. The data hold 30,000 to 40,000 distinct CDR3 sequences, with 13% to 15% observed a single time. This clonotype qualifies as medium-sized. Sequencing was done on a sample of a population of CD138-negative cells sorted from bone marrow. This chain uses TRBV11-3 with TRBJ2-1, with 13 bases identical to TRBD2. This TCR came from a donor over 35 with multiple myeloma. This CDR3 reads CASSAEGLAGYEQFF. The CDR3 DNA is TGTGCCAGCAGCGCAGAGGGACTAGCGGGATATGAGCAGTTCTTC. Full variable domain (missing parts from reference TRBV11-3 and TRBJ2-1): EAGVVQSPRYKIIEKKQPVAFWCNPISGHNTLYWYLQNLGQGPELLIRYENEEAVDDSQLPKDRFSAERLKGVDSTLKIQPAELGDSAVYLCASSAEGLAGYEQFFGPGTRLTVL.